These 8 T cell receptor beta chains share one sample of origin, sequenced in a study of regulatory T cells in long-lasting Graves disease. Construction of TCR beta libraries relied on iRepertoire HTBI primers and on Arm-PCR targeting CDR3 regions. TCRdb reanalysed the multiplex PCR reads using MiXCR and keeps one entry per CDR3 protein. The sample has hundreds of thousands of distinct CDR3 sequences, approximately 15% seen once. Time point of the sample: newly diagnosed GD, antithyroid drugs for less than 3 months. With RNA extracted from PBMCs as input, the TCR library was made. These data were likewise used in another study, on T cells in Graves' hyperthyroidism and ophthalmopathy.

The specimen comprised peripheral blood mononuclear cells (PBMCs), sampled at new diagnosis, from a patient treated with antithyroid drugs. The source of these receptors is a woman in her 30s with Graves disease.

J is TRBJ1-1 and V is TRBV5-1, with D tentatively TRBD1 (5 bases). Germline CDR1 reads SGHRS; CDR2 reads YFSETQ. CDR3 size: 13 residues. Trimming pared 0 bases from V and 10 bases from J, leaving 13 bases between. CDR3 in amino acids: CASSLVEGAAAFF. For the CDR3, the DNA is TGCGCCAGCAGCTTGGTCGAAGGGGCGGCAGCTTTCTTT.

This sequence joins TRBV28 and TRBJ2-6; TRBD1 might be the D (6 bases). Germline values: CDR1 MDHEN, CDR2 SYDVKM. V gave up 4 bases and J gave up 1 base, with 8 bases separating them. This CDR3 spans 15 amino acids. The CDR3 region is CASSSGESGANVLTF. CDR3 DNA sequence: TGTGCCAGCAGTTCAGGGGAGTCTGGGGCCAACGTCCTGACTTTC.

There are a few counts of this clonotype. V and J are TRBV20-1 and TRBJ2-1; D possibly corresponds to TRBD2 (6 bases). This CDR3 region has 16 residues. Germline V gene lookup returns CDR1 DFQATT and CDR2 SNEGSKA (reference sequence). Trimming shortened V by 5 bases and J by 0 bases, and 17 bases separated the two germline ends. The CDR3 DNA reads TGCAGTGCTGGGGGGATAGCGCGGAGCTCCTACAATGAGCAGTTCTTC. This codes for CSAGGIARSSYNEQFF.

This clonotype was counted a few times. The chain is built from TRBV5-4 and TRBJ2-7; 11 positions agree with TRBD2. This CDR3 contains 15 residues. After removal of 2 bases from V and 4 bases from J, the junction contained 5 bases not matched to a gene. The germline V gene encodes CDR1 SGHNT and CDR2 YYREEE (reference sequence). In nucleotides, the CDR3 is TGTGCCAGCAGCTTAACTAGCGGGAGTAGGTACGAGCAGTACTTC. It is translated as CASSLTSGSRYEQYF.

This clonotype has just a few counts. This chain uses TRBV7-9 with TRBJ2-1, with D possibly being TRBD1 or TRBD2 (7 bases each). V lost 7 bases and J 4 bases, leaving 14 bases between the germline ends. CDR1 is SEHNR, CDR2 FQNEAQ, per germline (reference sequence). The CDR3 sequence is 14 residues long. CDR3 in amino acids: CASTQGGVYNEQFF. The DNA for the CDR3 is TGTGCCAGCACCCAGGGGGGGGTTTACAATGAGCAGTTCTTC.

This clonotype occurred a few times. CDR3 nucleotides: TGTGCCACCAGCAGAGGACGGAGCAATTCACCCCTCCACTTT. Residues: CATSRGRSNSPLHF. This chain connects TRBV15 to TRBJ1-6; no firm D call. CDR1 is LNHNV, CDR2 YYDKDF, per germline (reference sequence). The V and J ends lost 1 base and 7 bases respectively, with 8 bases between them. There are 14 residues in the CDR3. Full variable domain (missing parts from reference TRBV15 and TRBJ1-6): DAMVIQNPRYQVTQFGKPVTLSCSQTLNHNVMYWYQQKSSQAPKLLFHYYDKDFNNEADTPDNFQSRRPNTSFCFLDIRSPGLGDTAMYLCATSRGRSNSPLHFGNGTRLTVT.

The V call is TRBV9, the J call TRBJ2-2; D may be TRBD1 (5 bases). The V gene's germline CDR1 is SGDLS and CDR2 YYNGEE. This CDR3 is built from 16 residues. Trimming took off 6 bases at V and 4 bases at J, with 19 bases between the two ends. CDR3 residues: CASKTPIKGITGELFF. The CDR3 DNA reads TGTGCCAGCAAAACCCCTATTAAGGGGATCACCGGGGAGCTGTTTTTT.

This clonotype was counted ten times or more. This rearrangement joins TRBV20-1 to TRBJ2-1; D unresolved. The V end lost 0 bases, the J end lost 6 bases, and 15 bases lay between the germline ends. Germline V lookup: CDR1 DFQATT, CDR2 SNEGSKA (reference sequence). The CDR3 is made up of 15 amino acids. CDR3 region: CSARDPRNPFNEQFF. DNA of the CDR3: TGCAGTGCTAGAGATCCTAGAAACCCTTTCAATGAGCAGTTCTTC.